The text below deals with one T cell receptor (beta chain). The antigen remains unidentified. The sample comes from a study of OX40 agonist ivuxolimab in advanced cancers. The J segment lost 7 bases and the V segment lost 4 bases, leaving 14 bases of the junction unmatched. The length of the CDR3 is 16 residues. Germline CDR1 reads SGHKS; CDR2 reads YYEKEE (reference sequence). Regarding the study as a whole: Normalized T-cell clonal expansion was also low in a subset of nonresponders. At 0.1-3.0 mg/kg, partial responders had clonal expansion among the lowest observed.

Only in-frame clones appear in the TCRdb table, and some are missing; sequencing was by immunoSEQ multiplex PCR. The sample records tens of thousands of clones, around nine tenths being singletons. This chain links TRBV5-5 with TRBJ2-7; 10 positions agree with TRBD1. The clonotype comes from an adult with an advanced solid tumor such as melanoma, head and neck, liver or kidney cancer. The sample was CD4+ or CD8+ T cells sorted from blood, taken in a trial of the OX40 agonist ivuxolimab. DNA for the CDR3: TGTGCCAGCAGCCTATATTTGACAGGGGGCAAGGCGGAGCAGTACTTC. Translating gives CASSLYLTGGKAEQYF.